The rows below give T cell receptor beta chains drawn from one sample of a study of blood T cell repertoires in COVID-19. Method: immunoSEQ multiplex PCR; TCRdb's copy keeps in-frame clones and lacks some. The sample yields approximately 72,000 clones, roughly 83% seen once. Sequenced sample: peripheral blood. The receptor source for this set is a man aged 50 to 59 with active COVID-19. Both conserved end residues are part of each CDR3. The D gene is left open where the match is weak. Where a row states a size, it is once, few, many or the class of an expanded clone; other rows omit it.

TRBV29-1,TRBD1,TRBJ1-2,once,CSVGGQGDYGYTF,TGCAGCGTGGGGGGACAGGGCGACTATGGCTACACCTTC
TRBV19,TRBD1,TRBJ1-5,NA,CASRALGQSNQPQHF,TGTGCCAGTCGGGCCCTGGGACAGAGCAATCAGCCCCAGCATTTT
TRBV4-2,NA,TRBJ1-5,once,CASSQLGMPQHF,TGTGCCAGCAGCCAGCTCGGTATGCCCCAGCATTTT
TRBV11-2,NA,TRBJ2-1,NA,CASSLNVAAYNEQFF,TGTGCCAGCAGCTTGAACGTAGCGGCCTACAATGAGCAGTTCTTC
TRBV27,TRBD1,TRBJ1-2,NA,CASSPDRGLSGYTF,TGTGCCAGCAGTCCAGACAGGGGGCTCAGTGGCTACACCTTC
TRBV21-1,NA,TRBJ2-1,NA,CASSQAFSVGSWGDEQFF,TGTGCCAGCAGCCAAGCTTTCAGTGTGGGTAGTTGGGGGGATGAGCAGTTCTTC
TRBV2,TRBD2,TRBJ2-1,NA,CASSEWAGGGDEQFF,TGTGCCAGCAGTGAATGGGCGGGAGGCGGGGATGAGCAGTTCTTC
TRBV5-4,NA,TRBJ1-5,NA,CASSPAGSNQPQHF,TGTGCCAGCAGCCCGGCGGGGAGCAATCAGCCCCAGCATTTT
TRBV12-3/TRBV12-4,NA,TRBJ2-4,NA,CASRASHIQYF,TGTGCCAGCCGTGCTAGCCACATTCAGTACTTC
TRBV4-1,NA,TRBJ1-3,NA,CASAQVGSGNTIYF,TGCGCCAGCGCGCAGGTCGGCTCTGGAAACACCATATATTTT
TRBV6-6,TRBD1,TRBJ2-7,once,CASSQDRGLPHEQYF,TGTGCCAGCAGCCAAGACAGGGGCCTCCCCCACGAGCAGTACTTC
TRBV7-9,NA,TRBJ2-7,few,CASSRTGGTYEQYF,TGTGCCAGCAGCCGGACTGGGGGGACCTACGAGCAGTACTTC
TRBV6-6,TRBD1,TRBJ2-3,NA,CASRDRVQDTQYF,TGTGCCAGCAGGGACAGGGTTCAAGATACGCAGTATTTT
TRBV7-9,NA,TRBJ1-5,NA,CASSRVHSNQPQHF,TGTGCCAGCAGCCGCGTCCATAGCAATCAGCCCCAGCATTTT
TRBV29-1,NA,TRBJ2-2,NA,CSVRTENTGELFF,TGCAGCGTCCGGACAGAGAACACCGGGGAGCTGTTTTTT
TRBV24-1,TRBD2,TRBJ2-1,NA,CATSDSTSGAKDEQFF,TGTGCCACCAGTGATTCTACTAGCGGGGCGAAGGATGAGCAGTTCTTC
TRBV20-1,NA,TRBJ2-2,NA,CSALGGELFF,TGCAGTGCTCTCGGCGGGGAGCTGTTTTTT
TRBV3-1/TRBV3-2,TRBD2,TRBJ2-1,NA,CASSQDPAGGYEQFF,TGTGCCAGCAGCCAAGATCCGGCGGGAGGCTATGAGCAGTTCTTC
TRBV6-5,NA,TRBJ1-5,NA,CASTQSGRNQPQHF,TGTGCCAGCACTCAGTCAGGGCGCAATCAGCCCCAGCATTTT
TRBV6-2/TRBV6-3,NA,TRBJ2-5,NA,CASSYLGPRTQYF,TGTGCCAGCAGTTACCTGGGCCCCAGGACCCAGTACTTC
TRBV29-1,TRBD1,TRBJ2-3,NA,CSVVWTGTDTQYF,TGCAGCGTTGTATGGACAGGGACAGATACGCAGTATTTT
TRBV25-1,TRBD2,TRBJ2-7,NA,CASSLGLAGDKQYF,TGTGCCAGCAGCCTGGGACTAGCGGGAGACAAGCAGTACTTC
TRBV7-9,TRBD2,TRBJ2-3,NA,CASSWGGQDTQYF,TGTGCCAGCAGTTGGGGGGGTCAGGATACGCAGTATTTT
TRBV5-1,TRBD2,TRBJ2-5,NA,CASSPGELAAQETQYF,TGCGCCAGCAGCCCCGGGGAACTAGCGGCACAAGAGACCCAGTACTTC
TRBV20-1,TRBD1,TRBJ1-2,NA,CSASLEDRALYGYTF,TGCAGTGCTAGTCTGGAGGACAGGGCTCTCTATGGCTACACCTTC
TRBV10-3,NA,TRBJ1-5,few,CANLGGLGCNQPQHF,TGTGCTAATCTGGGAGGTCTCGGATGCAATCAGCCCCAGCATTTT
TRBV27,NA,TRBJ1-4,NA,CASPRGQINEKLFF,TGTGCCAGCCCACGCGGACAGATAAATGAAAAACTGTTTTTT
TRBV10-2,NA,TRBJ2-5,NA,CASFGGAAETQYF,TGCGCCAGCTTTGGCGGGGCGGCAGAGACCCAGTACTTC